This TCR beta chain was found in a study of cytomegalovirus exposure and HLA in healthy donors. Across the study: Unique TCRs numbering around 85 million, obtained from HLA-typed donors, made up an early data release.

PCR amplification relied on 60 Vbeta primers (plus 13 Jbeta primers). Method: immunoSEQ multiplex PCR; TCRdb's copy keeps in-frame clones and lacks some. Of 200,000 to 250,000 clones in the sample, approximately 83% are singletons; the top ten hold roughly 10%. The CDR3 runs to 15 residues. The V gene lost 5 bases and the J gene lost 6 bases, with 16 bases spanning the gap. Germline-derived CDR1 and CDR2 are SGHNT and YENEEA. The sequence derives from a woman aged 45 to 65 in good health and CMV-seropositive. The sequenced sample consisted of PBMCs. The V gene is TRBV11-3, the J gene TRBJ2-2; perhaps TRBD2 as D (6 bases). The CDR3 sequence: CASSLGGARAGELFF. CDR3 sequence (DNA): TGTGCCAGCAGCCTCGGAGGGGCAAGGGCCGGGGAGCTGTTTTTT.